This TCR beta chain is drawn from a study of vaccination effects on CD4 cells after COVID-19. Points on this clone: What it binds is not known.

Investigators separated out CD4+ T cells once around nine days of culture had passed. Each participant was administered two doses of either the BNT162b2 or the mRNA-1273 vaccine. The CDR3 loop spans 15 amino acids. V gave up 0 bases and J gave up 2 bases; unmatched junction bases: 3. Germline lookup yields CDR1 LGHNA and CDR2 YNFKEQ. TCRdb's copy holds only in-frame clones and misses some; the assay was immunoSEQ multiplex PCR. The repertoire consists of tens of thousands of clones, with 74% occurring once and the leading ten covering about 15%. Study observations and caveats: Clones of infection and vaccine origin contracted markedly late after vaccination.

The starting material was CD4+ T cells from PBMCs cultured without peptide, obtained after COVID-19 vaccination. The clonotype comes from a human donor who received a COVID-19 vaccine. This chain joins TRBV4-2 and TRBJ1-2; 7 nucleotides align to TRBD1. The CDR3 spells CASSQEAGGNYGYTF. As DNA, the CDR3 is TGTGCCAGCAGCCAAGAGGCAGGGGGAAACTATGGCTACACCTTC.